The clone carrying this T cell receptor (beta chain) has more than one count but fewer than ten. Its antigen remains unidentified. This sample stems from a study of shared clonotypes between healthy human individuals. Broader study findings: Blood was the sole source, and tissue repertoires probably differ. When naive CD4 clonotypes were compared across a handful of donors, roughly 4.9% were shared.

A CD45RA+ naive subset and a CD45RA-negative memory subset were split from CD4+ cells. Germline V gene sequence: CDR1 MNHEY, CDR2 SVGAGI. The CDR3 is 15 residues long. The germline V and J ends were trimmed by 5 bases and 0 bases, with 12 bases remaining between them. The authors distributed each subset's genomic DNA evenly over several immunoSEQ plates. Profiling relied on immunoSEQ multiplex PCR, and the TCRdb table lists in-frame clones only, not all of them. The table records fewer than 400,000 clones, about 74% of them present only once. The chain has TRBV6-5 and TRBJ2-3; tentatively, D is TRBD1 (5 bases). The specimen was memory CD4+ T cells sorted from blood. The sample's subset: CD45RA-negative fraction. This receptor was obtained from a man between 25 and 39 years old in good health. In nucleotides, the CDR3 is TGTGCCAGCAGTAGGGGCGGTACTAGCACAGATACGCAGTATTTT. It translates to CASSRGGTSTDTQYF.